This T cell receptor (beta chain) originates from a study of cytomegalovirus exposure and HLA in healthy donors. Primers included in the PCR were 60 Vbeta and 13 Jbeta primers. The table came from immunoSEQ multiplex PCR; TCRdb's copy has only in-frame clones and leaves some out. Of some 120,000 clones in the sample, 75% to 85% were seen once. This clone was counted once. The antigen is unknown. Study findings and constraints: Per a later analysis, 18,000 or so TCR beta sequences showed association with HLA alleles at 0.05 false discovery rate. Compared with the roughly 700-donor mean, an Asian-associated ancestry cluster reportedly had fewer N-insertions, according to a later analysis.

Input material: PBMCs. The source is a man younger than 45 in good health and CMV-seropositive.

The DNA for the CDR3 is TGTGCCACCAGCAGGGATATGGACAGCGGCTGGGGAGGCTACACCTTC. Encoded protein: CATSRDMDSGWGGYTF. J is TRBJ1-2 and V is TRBV15, with a possible D match to TRBD1 (6 bases). Germline V gene data show CDR1 as LNHNV and CDR2 as YYDKDF (reference sequence). CDR3 size: 16 residues. V lost 3 bases and J 8 bases, leaving 22 bases between the germline ends.